The 25 T cell receptor beta chains below were found in one sample sequenced in a study of CD8 T cells in ankylosing spondylitis. The study, taken as a whole, reports: Seemingly characteristic of ankylosing spondylitis blood was a TCR beta motif consisting of several highly homologous variants.

TCRdb used MiXCR to reprocess the 5' RACE reads, holding one entry per CDR3 protein. The sample consists of 650,000 to 800,000 distinct CDR3 sequences, roughly 19% of them appearing once. No antigen is known for these receptors. Input material: blood, either unsorted or a sorted T cell fraction (not recorded which). These receptors were collected from a male donor with ankylosing spondylitis.

Notes on this clonotype: At one end the junction does not follow the germline gene, possibly because of a read error. The rearrangement uses TRBV7-2 and TRBJ1-2; 7 nucleotides line up with TRBD1. CDR1 and CDR2 from the germline V gene are SGHTA and FQGNSA. The CDR3 has 14 amino acids. CDR3 sequence: CASSRAEDRNIPAF. The CDR3 DNA follows: TGTGCCAGCAGCCGCGCAGAGGACAGGAACATCCCGGCCTTC. Supplemented by reference TRBV7-2 and TRBJ1-2, the full variable domain reads GAGVSQSPSNKVTEKGKDVELRCDPISGHTALYWYRQSLGQGLEFLIYFQGNSAPDKSGLPSDRFSAERTGGSVSTLTIQRTQQEDSAVYLCASSRAEDRNIPAFGSGTRLTVV.

This clonotype has only a few counts. The chain has TRBV12-3 or TRBV12-4 and TRBJ1-2; the D gene is possibly TRBD1 (5 bases). This CDR3 is 15 amino acids long. V lost 4 bases and J lost 2, with 14 bases in between. The CDR3 bases are TGTGCCAGCAGTTCCTCTCCGGAGGGGAACTATGGCTACACCTTC. Its translation is CASSSSPEGNYGYTF.

The chain recombines TRBV11-2 with TRBJ2-5; no clear D. V was pared by 5 bases and J by 4 bases, with 8 bases between. The CDR3 is 12 amino acids. CDR1 SGHAT and CDR2 FQNNGV come from the germline V gene. CDR3: CASSPRSETQYF. For the CDR3, the DNA is TGTGCCAGCAGCCCCCGATCAGAGACCCAGTACTTC.

This sequence joins TRBV25-1 and TRBJ1-1, with a possible D match to TRBD1 (5 bases). The germline gives CDR1 MGHDK, CDR2 SYGVNS. Trimming cost V 1 base and J 7 bases, with 13 bases left between them. The CDR3 totals 14 residues. The CDR3 nucleotides read TGTGCCAGCAGTGAATCCCGGGGACGAAATGAAGCTTTCTTT. Its protein is CASSESRGRNEAFF.

The genes are TRBV10-3 and TRBJ1-2; D not resolved. The CDR3 length is 16 residues. The germline gives CDR1 ENHRY, CDR2 SYGVKD. V dropped 2 bases and J dropped 1 base, with 14 bases sitting between them. DNA of the CDR3: TGTGCCATCAGTGAGGGGTCGGGCGGCCTTAACTATGGCTACACCTTC. Its translation: CAISEGSGGLNYGYTF.

This clonotype turned up a few times. The chain links TRBV5-1 to TRBJ2-2, with D possibly being TRBD1 (6 bases). The V and J ends lost 2 bases and 4 bases respectively, with 9 bases between them. Germline V gene lookup returns CDR1 SGHRS and CDR2 YFSETQ. CDR3 length: 14 residues. Here the CDR3 DNA reads TGCGCCAGCAGCTTTCAGGGGAGCACCGGGGAGCTGTTTTTT. Its protein product is CASSFQGSTGELFF.

This clonotype was picked up many times. This chain joins TRBV12-3 or TRBV12-4 and TRBJ1-3, with D uncertain. V was cut by 5 bases and J by 4 bases, with 12 bases left in between. This CDR3 is built from 14 residues. The CDR3 sequence: CASSPSNTGNTIYF. The CDR3 nucleotides read TGTGCCAGCAGTCCCAGCAATACCGGAAACACCATATATTTT.

The gene calls are TRBV3-1 and TRBJ2-1; TRBD2 matches 8 bases. The CDR3 length is 16 residues. Germline loops: CDR1 LGHDT, CDR2 YNNKEL (reference sequence). The junction had 15 bases not matched to a gene; V was cut back by 5 bases and J by 9 bases. CDR3 DNA sequence: TGTGCCAGCAGCGGCAACGGGGGGGCCCTCTCTAGTGAGCAGTTCTTC. Translation: CASSGNGGALSSEQFF.

CDR3 residues: CSARVGGWDSPLHF. The CDR3 DNA reads as TGCAGTGCTAGAGTTGGAGGGTGGGATTCACCCCTCCACTTT. The chain recombines TRBV20-1 with TRBJ1-6; D is unclear. Germline V gene data show CDR1 as DFQATT and CDR2 as SNEGSKA (reference sequence). V shed 1 base and J shed 8 bases, with 12 bases lying between them. The CDR3 runs to 14 residues.

The genes are TRBV5-6 and TRBJ2-1; the D gene is possibly TRBD2 (6 bases). V was pared by 0 bases and J by 5 bases, with 12 bases between. The CDR3 is made up of 15 amino acids. Per the germline V gene, CDR1 is SGHDT and CDR2 is YYEEEE. CDR3 loop: CASSLGGAGHNEQFF. The CDR3 nucleotides read TGTGCCAGCAGCTTGGGAGGGGCGGGACACAATGAGCAGTTCTTC.

This clonotype appeared a few times. This rearrangement joins TRBV20-1 to TRBJ1-5; 7 bases match TRBD1. Germline lookup yields CDR1 DFQATT and CDR2 SNEGSKA (reference sequence). The CDR3 totals 16 residues. J gave up 0 bases and V 7 bases, and 12 bases lay outside the gene matches. CDR3 coding DNA: TGCAGTGTATACGGACAGGTCAGCAATAGCAATCAGCCCCAGCATTTT. It encodes CSVYGQVSNSNQPQHF.

The genes are TRBV3-1 and TRBJ2-2; D might be TRBD2 (5 bases). The CDR3 is 13 amino acids. V lost 5 bases to trimming and J lost 5 bases, with 9 bases between them. Germline CDR1 reads LGHDT; CDR2 reads YNNKEL (reference sequence). The DNA for the CDR3 is TGTGCCAGCAGCGCCCGGACTACCGGGGAGCTGTTTTTT. Its protein is CASSARTTGELFF. Combining the CDR3 with reference TRBV3-1 and TRBJ2-2 gives the whole variable domain DTAVSQTPKYLVTQMGNDKSIKCEQNLGHDTMYWYKQDSKKFLKIMFSYNNKELIINETVPNRFSPKSPDKAHLNLHINSLELGDSAVYFCASSARTTGELFFGEGSRLTVL.

This clonotype was counted between two and nine times. This sequence joins TRBV2 and TRBJ2-7, with TRBD1 identical over 9 bases. Losses at the gene ends were 7 bases for V and 4 bases for J; bases not matched to a gene: 8. The CDR3 contains 14 residues. Germline V gene lookup returns CDR1 SNHLY and CDR2 FYNNEI. CDR3 sequence reads: CASNSGTGFYEQYF. The CDR3 nucleotides are TGTGCCAGCAACTCCGGGACAGGGTTTTACGAGCAGTACTTC.

The genes are TRBV7-8 and TRBJ1-1, with 8 bases aligning to TRBD1. After removal of 2 bases from V and 0 bases from J, the junction contained 8 bases not matched to a gene. The CDR3 sequence is 17 residues long. The germline gives CDR1 SGHVS, CDR2 FQNEAQ. The DNA for the CDR3 is TGTGCCAGCAGCTTATTTTTTGGACAGGGCATGAACACTGAAGCTTTCTTT. Translation: CASSLFFGQGMNTEAFF.

The chain is built from TRBV20-1 and TRBJ1-6; perhaps TRBD1 as D (5 bases). Germline CDR1 reads DFQATT; CDR2 reads SNEGSKA (reference sequence). The CDR3 runs 14 residues. V was clipped by 6 bases and J by 5 bases, with 14 bases between them. The DNA of the CDR3 is TGCAGTGCCCCTCCCCAGGGTAATAATTCACCCCTCCACTTT. The encoded protein is CSAPPQGNNSPLHF.

This clonotype was seen more than once but under ten times. V usage is TRBV12-3 or TRBV12-4 and J usage is TRBJ2-6; D is ambiguous. The CDR3 contains 15 residues. The V end lost 4 bases, the J end lost 6 bases, and 13 bases lay between the germline ends. Here the CDR3 DNA reads TGTGCCAGCAGTTCACCCGCACCTTTGGCCAACGTCCTGACTTTC. Its protein product is CASSSPAPLANVLTF.

This chain links TRBV18 with TRBJ2-7; TRBD1 aligns across 8 bases. This CDR3 comprises 14 residues. Germline V gives CDR1 KGHSH, CDR2 LQKENI. V was pared by 2 bases and J by 3 bases, with 3 bases of the junction left unmatched. For the CDR3, the DNA is TGTGCCAGCTCACCAGCCGACAGGGGCTACGAGCAGTACTTC. It encodes CASSPADRGYEQYF.

The V and J genes are TRBV28 and TRBJ1-6; D gene ambiguous. The V and J ends lost 4 bases and 0 bases respectively, with 7 bases between them. Germline-derived CDR1 and CDR2 are MDHEN and SYDVKM. The CDR3 consists of 15 residues. The CDR3 DNA sequence: TGTGCCAGCAGTTCCAGGAGCTCCTATAATTCACCCCTCCACTTT. Translation: CASSSRSSYNSPLHF.

The genes are TRBV4-2 and TRBJ2-5; 8 bases line up with TRBD2. Germline values: CDR1 LGHNA, CDR2 YNFKEQ. This CDR3 has 16 residues. V shed 2 bases and J 4 bases; nucleotides not matched to a gene: 9. The CDR3 DNA sequence: TGTGCCAGCAGCCAACGAAGCGGGGGCCACCTAGAGACCCAGTACTTC. It specifies CASSQRSGGHLETQYF.

In this sample, this clonotype turned up a few times. This chain uses TRBV2 with TRBJ2-7; D possibly corresponds to TRBD2 (6 bases). Trimming stripped 1 base from V and 4 bases from J, with 14 bases between. Looked up from germline, CDR1 is SNHLY and CDR2 is FYNNEI. The CDR3 loop spans 15 amino acids. CDR3 amino acids: CASSEVGGDLYEQYF. CDR3 coding DNA: TGTGCCAGCAGTGAAGTTGGAGGGGACTTGTACGAGCAGTACTTC. The full variable domain, in which reference TRBV2 and TRBJ2-7 provide the parts outside the CDR3, is EPEVTQTPSHQVTQMGQEVILRCVPISNHLYFYWYRQILGQKVEFLVSFYNNEISEKSEIFDDQFSVERPDGSNFTLKIRSTKLEDSAMYFCASSEVGGDLYEQYFGPGTRLTVT.

The gene calls are TRBV6-5 and TRBJ1-4; unclear D gene. Trimming removed 0 bases from V and 8 bases from J, with 13 bases in between. This CDR3 has 15 amino acids. Germline CDR1 and CDR2: MNHEY and SVGAGI. CDR3 in DNA: TGTGCCAGCAGTTACTCGTTCCAGGTTCGGGAAAAACTGTTTTTT. It specifies CASSYSFQVREKLFF.

This clonotype was recorded a few times. The chain is built from TRBV5-6 and TRBJ2-5, with D possibly matching TRBD2 (5 bases). The CDR3 length is 14 residues. The V gene's germline CDR1 is SGHDT and CDR2 YYEEEE. V shed 1 base and J shed 5 bases, with 12 bases lying between them. The CDR3 spells CASSLSGWSETQYF. The CDR3 DNA follows: TGTGCCAGCAGCTTGTCGGGGTGGTCGGAGACCCAGTACTTC.

This clonotype was recorded a few times. The chain combines TRBV29-1 with TRBJ1-4; the D is unclear. Germline CDR1 SQVTM, CDR2 ANQGSEA. V shed 3 bases and J shed 0 bases, with 14 bases lying between them. The CDR3 loop spans 16 amino acids. The CDR3 nucleotides are TGCAGCGTTGACGATCCGAGGGATGCAACTAATGAAAAACTGTTTTTT. Amino acids: CSVDDPRDATNEKLFF. Full variable domain (missing parts from reference TRBV29-1 and TRBJ1-4): SAVISQKPSRDICQRGTSLTIQCQVDSQVTMMFWYRQQPGQSLTLIATANQGSEATYESGFVIDKFPISRPNLTFSTLTVSNMSPEDSSIYLCSVDDPRDATNEKLFFGSGTQLSVL.

V is TRBV6-1 and J is TRBJ2-1, with TRBD2 as a possible D gene (6 bases). Trimming pared 6 bases from V and 8 bases from J, leaving 11 bases between. The CDR3 spans 12 residues. Germline CDR1 reads MNHNS; CDR2 reads SASEGT. CDR3 coding DNA: TGTGCCAGCAGCAAGGAGGGGCATGAGCAGTTCTTC. Protein: CASSKEGHEQFF.

The CDR3 sequence: CASSRTGTGIYGYTF. For the CDR3, the DNA is TGTGCCAGCAGCAGAACCGGGACAGGGATTTATGGCTACACCTTC. The chain employs TRBV11-2 and TRBJ1-2, with TRBD1 identical over 9 bases. J gave up 5 bases and V 5 bases, and 9 bases lay outside the gene matches. CDR1 SGHAT and CDR2 FQNNGV come from the germline V gene. The CDR3 has 15 residues.